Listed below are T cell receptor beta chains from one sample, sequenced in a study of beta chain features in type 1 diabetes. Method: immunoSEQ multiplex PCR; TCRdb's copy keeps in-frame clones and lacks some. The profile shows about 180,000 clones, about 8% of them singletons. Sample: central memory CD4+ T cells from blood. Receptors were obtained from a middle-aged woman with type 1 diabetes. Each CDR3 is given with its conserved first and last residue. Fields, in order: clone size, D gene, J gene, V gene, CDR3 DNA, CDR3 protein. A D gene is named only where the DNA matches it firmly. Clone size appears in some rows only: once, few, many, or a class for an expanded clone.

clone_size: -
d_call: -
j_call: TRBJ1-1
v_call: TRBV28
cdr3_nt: TGTGCCAGCAGTTTAAGGGGTTTACAGAACACTGAAGCTTTCTTT
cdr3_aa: CASSLRGLQNTEAFF

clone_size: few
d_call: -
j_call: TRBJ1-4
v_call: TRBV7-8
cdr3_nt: TGTGCCAGCAGCTTAGGTCAAGGAGGGGATGAAAAACTGTTTTTT
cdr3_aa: CASSLGQGGDEKLFF

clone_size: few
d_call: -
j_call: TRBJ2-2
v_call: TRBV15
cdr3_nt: TGTGCCACCAGCCCTGACGGGGGTAGAGGAGGGACCGGGGAGCTGTTTTTT
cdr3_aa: CATSPDGGRGGTGELFF

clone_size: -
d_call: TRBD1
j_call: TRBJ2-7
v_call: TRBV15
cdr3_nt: TGTGCCACCAGCAGAGAGACAGGGTTTGGAGAGCAGTACTTC
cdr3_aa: CATSRETGFGEQYF

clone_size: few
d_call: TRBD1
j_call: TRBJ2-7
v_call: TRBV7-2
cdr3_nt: TGTGCCAGCAAGGGGGCTGCCTACGAGCAGTACTTC
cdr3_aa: CASKGAAYEQYF

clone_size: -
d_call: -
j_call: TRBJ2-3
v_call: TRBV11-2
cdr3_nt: TGTGCCAGCAGCCTAGGGGGGGACTACACAGATACGCAGTATTTT
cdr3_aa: CASSLGGDYTDTQYF

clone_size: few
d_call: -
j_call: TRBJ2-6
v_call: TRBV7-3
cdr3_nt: TGTGCCAGCGGACAGTTATCTGGGGCCAACGTCCTGACTTTC
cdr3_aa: CASGQLSGANVLTF

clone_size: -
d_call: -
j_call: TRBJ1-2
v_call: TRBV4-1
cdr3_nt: TGCGCCAGCAGCTCCCAAGCTCGCGACTATGGCTACACCTTC
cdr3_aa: CASSSQARDYGYTF

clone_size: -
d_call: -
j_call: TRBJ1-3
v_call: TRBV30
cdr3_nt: TGTGCCTGGAGATTGTCGGGAAACACCATATATTTT
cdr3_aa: CAWRLSGNTIYF

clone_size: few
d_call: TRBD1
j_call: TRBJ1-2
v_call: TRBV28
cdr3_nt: TGTGCCAGCACCGAAACCACAGGGGGCGTTGGCTACACCTTC
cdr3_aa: CASTETTGGVGYTF

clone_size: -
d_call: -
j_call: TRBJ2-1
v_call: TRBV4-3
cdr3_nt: TGCGCCAGCAGCCAAGAAAAGGGGAATGAGCAGTTCTTC
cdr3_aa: CASSQEKGNEQFF

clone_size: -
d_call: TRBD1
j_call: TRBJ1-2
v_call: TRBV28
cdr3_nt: TGTGCCAGCAGCACGCCGGGACAGGGGAACTATGGCTACACCTTC
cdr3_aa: CASSTPGQGNYGYTF

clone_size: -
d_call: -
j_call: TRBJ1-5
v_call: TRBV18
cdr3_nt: TGTGCCAGCTCATTAACCCAGCGGGGGGGCAATCAGCCCCAGCATTTT
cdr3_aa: CASSLTQRGGNQPQHF

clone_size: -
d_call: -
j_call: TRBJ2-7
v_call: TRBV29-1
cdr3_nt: TGCAGCGCGGGGGGCGGGCTAGCAGGCCCCTACGAGCAGTACTTC
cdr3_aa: CSAGGGLAGPYEQYF

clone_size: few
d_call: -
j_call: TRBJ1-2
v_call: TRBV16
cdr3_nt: TGTGCCAGCAGCCCAGGGATAGCTAACTATGGCTACACCTTC
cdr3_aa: CASSPGIANYGYTF

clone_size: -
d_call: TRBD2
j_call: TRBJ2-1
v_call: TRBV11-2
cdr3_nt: TGTGCCAGCAGCTTAGGTGCTAGCGGGGGGTGGGATGAGCAGTTCTTC
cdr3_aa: CASSLGASGGWDEQFF

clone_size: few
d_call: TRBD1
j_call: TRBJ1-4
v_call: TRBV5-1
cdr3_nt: TGCGCCAGCGGCAGGACAGGGCCGGAAAAACTGTTTTTT
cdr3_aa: CASGRTGPEKLFF

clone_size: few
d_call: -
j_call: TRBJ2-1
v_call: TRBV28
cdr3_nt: TGTGCCAGCAGTTCCCCCGGGGGGCGCAATGAGCAGTTCTTC
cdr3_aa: CASSSPGGRNEQFF

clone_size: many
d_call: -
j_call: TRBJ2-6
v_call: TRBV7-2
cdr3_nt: TGTGCCAGCAGCTTCTTCGGGGCCAACGTCCTGACTTTC
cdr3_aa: CASSFFGANVLTF

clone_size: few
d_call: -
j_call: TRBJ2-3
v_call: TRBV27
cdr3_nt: TGTGCCAGCAGTTTATGGTCCAGGAGCACAGATACGCAGTATTTT
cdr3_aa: CASSLWSRSTDTQYF

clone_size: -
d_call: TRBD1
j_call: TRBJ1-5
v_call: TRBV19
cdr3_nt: TGTGCCAGTAGCGACGACAGGGCCAATCAGCCCCAGCATTTT
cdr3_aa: CASSDDRANQPQHF

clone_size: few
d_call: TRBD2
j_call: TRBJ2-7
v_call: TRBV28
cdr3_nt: TGTGCCAGCAGTTCCTCGACTAGCGTTTCGTACGAGCAGTACTTC
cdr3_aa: CASSSSTSVSYEQYF

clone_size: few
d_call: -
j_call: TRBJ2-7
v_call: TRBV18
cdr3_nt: TGTGCCAGCTCACCAACTCTGTACGAGCAGTACTTC
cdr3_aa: CASSPTLYEQYF

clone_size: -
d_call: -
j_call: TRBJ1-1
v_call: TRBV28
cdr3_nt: TGTGCCAGCAGTCAACAGGGAGCGGCATTAGGTTTCTTT
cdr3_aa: CASSQQGAALGFF

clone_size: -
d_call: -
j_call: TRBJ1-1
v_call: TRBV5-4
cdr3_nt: TGTGCCAGCAGCTTGGCGATCGGCGGGAGGGCTTTCTTT
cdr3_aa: CASSLAIGGRAFF

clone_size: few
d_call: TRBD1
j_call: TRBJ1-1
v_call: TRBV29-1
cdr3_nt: TGCAGCGTCCGACAGGGGTTGAACACTGAAGCTTTCTTT
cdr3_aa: CSVRQGLNTEAFF

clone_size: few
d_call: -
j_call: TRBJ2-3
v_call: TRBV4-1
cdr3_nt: TGCGCCAGCAGCCAAGATGGGAGGAACACAGATACGCAGTATTTT
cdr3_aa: CASSQDGRNTDTQYF

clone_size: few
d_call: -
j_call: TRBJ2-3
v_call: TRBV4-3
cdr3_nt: TGCGCCAGCAGCCAACGCGGGGGCACAGATACGCAGTATTTT
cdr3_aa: CASSQRGGTDTQYF

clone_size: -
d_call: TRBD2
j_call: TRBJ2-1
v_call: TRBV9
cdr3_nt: TGTGCCAGCAGCGGTCTAGCGGGAGGGCACAATGAGCAGTTCTTC
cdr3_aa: CASSGLAGGHNEQFF

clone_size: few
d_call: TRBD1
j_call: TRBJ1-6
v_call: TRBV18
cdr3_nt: TGTGCCAGCTCTGTGACAGGGGAGGCTTCACCCCTCCACTTT
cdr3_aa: CASSVTGEASPLHF

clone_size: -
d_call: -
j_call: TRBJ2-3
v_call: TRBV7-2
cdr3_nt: TGTGCCAGCAGCCCCCGAGAGGCCACAGATACGCAGTATTTT
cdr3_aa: CASSPREATDTQYF

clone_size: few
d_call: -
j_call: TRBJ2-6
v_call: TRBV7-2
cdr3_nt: TGTGCCAGCAGCTATCGGGGGTCGGAAGGGGCCAACGTCCTGACTTTC
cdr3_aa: CASSYRGSEGANVLTF

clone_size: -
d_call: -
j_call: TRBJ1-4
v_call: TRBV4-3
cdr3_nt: TGCGCCAGCAGTTCCCCCTCCCCTGAAAAACTGTTTTTT
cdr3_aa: CASSSPSPEKLFF

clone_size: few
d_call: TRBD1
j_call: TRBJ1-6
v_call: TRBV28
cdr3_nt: TGTGCCAGCAGCCGTCGACAGGGGAGGGAATCACCCCTCCACTTT
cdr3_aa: CASSRRQGRESPLHF

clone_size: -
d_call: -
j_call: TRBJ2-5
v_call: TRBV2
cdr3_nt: TGTGCCAGCAATTACCTGGGGGGAGAGACCCAGTACTTC
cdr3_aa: CASNYLGGETQYF

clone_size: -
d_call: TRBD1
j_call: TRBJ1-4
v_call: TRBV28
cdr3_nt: TGTGCCAGCAGTTCAGGACAGGGGAATGAAAAACTGTTTTTT
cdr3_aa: CASSSGQGNEKLFF

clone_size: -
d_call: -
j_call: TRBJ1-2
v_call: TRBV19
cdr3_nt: TGTGCCAGTACCCCTCCAGGAGTCCAGGGGAATGGCTACACCTTC
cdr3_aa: CASTPPGVQGNGYTF

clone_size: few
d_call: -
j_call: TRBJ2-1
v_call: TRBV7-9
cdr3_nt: TGTGCCAGCAGCGAAACAGGGTATGAGCAGTTCTTC
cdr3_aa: CASSETGYEQFF

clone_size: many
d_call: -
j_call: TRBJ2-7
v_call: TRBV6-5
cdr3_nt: TGTGCCAGCAGTTACGAGGGCTACGAGCAGTACTTC
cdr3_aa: CASSYEGYEQYF

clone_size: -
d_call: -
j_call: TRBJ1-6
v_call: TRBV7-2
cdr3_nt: TGTGCCAGCAGCTTATATGGCAGGGAAAATTCACCCCTCCACTTT
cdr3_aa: CASSLYGRENSPLHF

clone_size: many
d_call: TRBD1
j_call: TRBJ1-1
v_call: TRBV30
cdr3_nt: TGTGCGTTTGACAGGGACTACACTGAAGCTTTCTTT
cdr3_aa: CAFDRDYTEAFF